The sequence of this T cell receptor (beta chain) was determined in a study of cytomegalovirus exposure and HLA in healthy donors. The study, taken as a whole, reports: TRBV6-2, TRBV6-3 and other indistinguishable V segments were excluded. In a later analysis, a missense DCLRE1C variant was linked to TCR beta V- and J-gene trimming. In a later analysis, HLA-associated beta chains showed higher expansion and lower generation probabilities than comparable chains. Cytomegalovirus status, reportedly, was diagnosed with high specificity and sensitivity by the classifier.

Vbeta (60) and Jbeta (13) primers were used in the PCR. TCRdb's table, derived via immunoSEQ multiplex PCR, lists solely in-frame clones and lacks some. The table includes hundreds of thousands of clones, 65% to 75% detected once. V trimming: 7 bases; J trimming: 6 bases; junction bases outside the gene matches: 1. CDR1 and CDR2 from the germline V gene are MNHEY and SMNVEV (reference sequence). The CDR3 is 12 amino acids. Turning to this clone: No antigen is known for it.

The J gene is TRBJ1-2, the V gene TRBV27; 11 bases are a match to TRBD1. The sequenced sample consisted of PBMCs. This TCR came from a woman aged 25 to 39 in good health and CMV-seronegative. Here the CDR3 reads CASMGQGDGYTF. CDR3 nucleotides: TGTGCCAGCATGGGACAGGGGGATGGCTACACCTTC.